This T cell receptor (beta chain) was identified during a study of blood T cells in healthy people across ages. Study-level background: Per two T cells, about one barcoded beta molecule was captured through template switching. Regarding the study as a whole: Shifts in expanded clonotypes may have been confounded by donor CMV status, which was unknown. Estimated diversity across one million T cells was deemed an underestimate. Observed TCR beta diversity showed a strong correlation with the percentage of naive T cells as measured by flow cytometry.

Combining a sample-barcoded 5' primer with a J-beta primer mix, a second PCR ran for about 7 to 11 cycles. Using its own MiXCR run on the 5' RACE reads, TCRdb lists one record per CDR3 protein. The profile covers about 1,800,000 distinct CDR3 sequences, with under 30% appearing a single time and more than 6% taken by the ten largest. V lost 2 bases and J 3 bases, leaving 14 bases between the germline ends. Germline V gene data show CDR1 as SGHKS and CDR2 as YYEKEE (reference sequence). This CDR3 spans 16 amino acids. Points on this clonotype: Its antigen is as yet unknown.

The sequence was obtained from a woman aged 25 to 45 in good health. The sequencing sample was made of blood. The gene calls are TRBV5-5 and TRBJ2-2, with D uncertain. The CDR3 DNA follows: TGTGCCAGCAGCTTCACCGTTTTATCGGACACCGGGGAGCTGTTTTTT. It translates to CASSFTVLSDTGELFF.